These 10 T cell receptor beta chains were all obtained from the same sample, sequenced in a study of human versus mouse CDR3 diversity and MHC coevolution. Here immunoSEQ multiplex PCR was the method, and the copy in TCRdb shows in-frame clones only, minus some. The sample includes some 82,000 clones, roughly 93% of them seen just once. The sample consisted of naive CD4+ T cells from blood. Subset indicated: CD45RO-negative CD62L-positive naive CD4 T cells. The receptor set was obtained from a person aged 25 to 75 in good health.

This chain links TRBV27 with TRBJ2-7; the match to TRBD1 covers 10 bases. The V gene end was trimmed by 3 bases and the J gene end by 2 bases; junction bases not matched to a gene: 1. The CDR3 sequence is 14 residues long. Germline assignment: CDR1 MNHEY and CDR2 SMNVEV (reference sequence). CDR3 sequence reads: CASSFDRGPYEQYF. CDR3 bases: TGTGCCAGCAGTTTCGACAGGGGGCCCTACGAGCAGTACTTC.

The chain carries TRBV6-1 and TRBJ1-1; 12 nucleotides agree with TRBD1. This CDR3 is built from 13 residues. Germline V gene sequence: CDR1 MNHNS, CDR2 SASEGT. Unmatched junction bases numbered 2, after V lost 6 bases and J lost 6 bases. The CDR3 sequence is CASRGTGGSEAFF. The DNA of the CDR3 is TGTGCCAGCAGGGGGACAGGGGGCTCTGAAGCTTTCTTT.

This chain links TRBV5-1 with TRBJ2-3; TRBD1 matches 7 bases. After removal of 3 bases from V and 5 bases from J, the junction contained 3 bases not matched to a gene. Per the germline V gene, CDR1 is SGHRS and CDR2 is YFSETQ. The CDR3 consists of 13 residues. The DNA of the CDR3 is TGCGCCAGCAGCTCGGCAGGGGGAGATACGCAGTATTTT. It translates to CASSSAGGDTQYF. The variable domain in full, with the rest retrieved from reference TRBV5-1 and TRBJ2-3, is KAGVTQTPRYLIKTRGQQVTLSCSPISGHRSVSWYQQTPGQGLQFLFEYFSETQRNKGNFPGRFSGRQFSNSRSEMNVSTLELGDSALYLCASSSAGGDTQYFGPGTRLTVL.

The chain combines TRBV5-1 with TRBJ2-1; 12 bases map to TRBD1. V shed 4 bases, J shed 8 bases, and the junction held 10 bases outside the gene matches. This CDR3 region has 16 residues. CDR1 SGHRS and CDR2 YFSETQ come from the germline V gene. CDR3 amino acids: CASSPGGTGGIYEQFF. The CDR3 nucleotides read TGCGCCAGCAGCCCGGGAGGGACAGGGGGCATCTATGAGCAGTTCTTC.

This chain uses TRBV7-3 with TRBJ2-1; D might be TRBD1 (6 bases). Germline assignment: CDR1 SGHTA and CDR2 FQGTGA. Trimming left V 5 bases short and J 4 bases short, with 12 bases between. The CDR3 is 14 residues long. CDR3 protein: CASSQDSRYNEQFF. The DNA for the CDR3 is TGTGCCAGCAGCCAGGACAGCCGATACAATGAGCAGTTCTTC.

CDR3 bases: TGTGCCAGTAGTCTCCCCGGGACTAGCGATCACGAGCAGTACTTC. This codes for CASSLPGTSDHEQYF. The rearrangement uses TRBV19 and TRBJ2-7; TRBD2 agrees at 10 bases. The CDR3 length is 15 residues. J lost 5 bases, V lost 5 bases, and 9 bases had no gene match. Germline V gene data show CDR1 as LNHDA and CDR2 as SQIVND (reference sequence).

The V and J genes are TRBV10-3 and TRBJ2-2; TRBD1 might be the D (6 bases). The ends were cut back, 6 bases at V and 7 bases at J, with 18 bases in the middle. The CDR3 loop spans 15 amino acids. Looked up from germline, CDR1 is ENHRY and CDR2 is SYGVKD. The CDR3 is CAISNRETGSGELFF. The CDR3 DNA reads TGTGCCATCAGCAACAGAGAGACAGGTAGCGGGGAGCTGTTTTTT.

The V and J genes are TRBV7-3 and TRBJ2-1; 7 bases map to TRBD2. Germline CDR1 and CDR2: SGHTA and FQGTGA. The CDR3 is made up of 15 amino acids. The J segment lost 5 bases and the V segment lost 6 bases, leaving 10 bases of the junction unmatched. This chain's CDR3 is CASSFPGLLNNEQFF. CDR3 DNA sequence: TGTGCCAGCAGTTTTCCGGGACTACTAAACAATGAGCAGTTCTTC.

This chain links TRBV5-8 with TRBJ2-3, with TRBD1 matching over 7 bases. Germline V CDR1 and CDR2: SGHTS, YDEGEE. The CDR3 contains 16 residues. Trimming removed 1 base from V and 2 bases from J; junction bases left unmatched: 7. CDR3 in DNA: TGTGCCAGCAGCTTGCGGGACAGACGATTCACAGATACGCAGTATTTT. Protein product: CASSLRDRRFTDTQYF.

CDR3 region: CASSRSGGIDTQYF. CDR3 in DNA: TGTGCCAGCAGCCGATCAGGGGGAATAGATACGCAGTATTTT. V usage is TRBV11-2 and J usage is TRBJ2-3, with 7 nucleotides matching TRBD1. This CDR3 spans 14 amino acids. The trim removed 5 bases at V and 5 bases at J, leaving 7 bases unmatched. The germline gives CDR1 SGHAT, CDR2 FQNNGV.